These 14 T cell receptor beta chains were sequenced from one sample in a study of T cell responses to AZD1222 COVID-19 vaccine. TCRdb's table, derived via immunoSEQ multiplex PCR, lists solely in-frame clones and lacks some. Among 130,000 or so clones listed, approximately 91% were seen once. The starting material was peripheral blood, obtained on day 0 of AZD1222 vaccination. The receptors were sampled from an adult in good health.

The CDR3 reads CASTHLGGRLSNQPQHF. The CDR3 DNA follows: TGTGCCAGTACCCACCTAGGGGGCCGCCTTAGCAATCAGCCCCAGCATTTT. The gene calls are TRBV19 and TRBJ1-5; 7 bases are a match to TRBD1. The V segment lost 7 bases and the J segment 0 bases; nucleotides outside the gene matches: 12. The germline gives CDR1 LNHDA, CDR2 SQIVND (reference sequence). CDR3 length: 17 residues.

The chain recombines TRBV12-3 or TRBV12-4 with TRBJ1-1; D is uncertain. V dropped 6 bases and J dropped 2 bases, with 7 bases sitting between them. CDR3 length: 12 residues. CDR3 in amino acids: CASRQDNTEAFF. DNA of the CDR3: TGTGCCAGCAGGCAAGATAACACTGAAGCTTTCTTT.

The chain couples TRBV30 to TRBJ2-4, with 9 bases that match TRBD1. The trim removed 4 bases at V and 8 bases at J, leaving 15 bases unmatched. CDR1 is GTSNPN, CDR2 SVGIG, per germline (reference sequence). This CDR3 spans 16 amino acids. DNA for the CDR3: TGTGCCTGGAACTCCCGGGACAGGGCGACCAGGGACATTCAGTACTTC. It yields the protein CAWNSRDRATRDIQYF. The whole variable domain, filled in from reference TRBV30 and TRBJ2-4, reads SQTIHQWPATLVQPVGSPLSLECTVEGTSNPNLYWYRQAAGRGLQLLFYSVGIGQISSEVPQNLSASRPQDRQFILSSKKLLLSDSGFYLCAWNSRDRATRDIQYFGAGTRLSVL.

The chain has TRBV6-5 and TRBJ1-1; no definite D call. Trimming removed 2 bases from V and 2 bases from J, with 12 bases in between. Looked up from germline, CDR1 is MNHEY and CDR2 is SVGAGI. CDR3 length: 15 residues. The CDR3: CASSYTGMANTEAFF. The CDR3 DNA sequence: TGTGCCAGCAGTTACACGGGAATGGCCAACACTGAAGCTTTCTTT.

This chain links TRBV5-1 with TRBJ2-1; D gene ambiguous. Per germline, CDR1 SGHRS and CDR2 YFSETQ. Trimming stripped 0 bases from V and 11 bases from J, with 9 bases between. This CDR3 is 12 amino acids long. The CDR3, as DNA: TGCGCCAGCAGCTTGGACGTAATTAAGCAGTTCTTC. This translates into CASSLDVIKQFF.

CDR3 residues: CASSPEEHQPQHF. CDR3 nucleotide sequence: TGTGCCAGCAGTCCGGAGGAACATCAGCCCCAGCATTTT. The chain employs TRBV6-2 or TRBV6-3 and TRBJ1-5, with no clear D. The CDR3 runs 13 residues. Trimming pared 5 bases from V and 5 bases from J, leaving 10 bases between. Germline CDR1 MNHEY, CDR2 SVGEGT.

The chain employs TRBV6-5 and TRBJ2-3; D is ambiguous. The length of the CDR3 is 14 residues. Between the trimmed V and J ends, which lost 6 bases and 6 bases, there was a span of 16 bases. The germline gives CDR1 MNHEY, CDR2 SVGAGI. The CDR3 nucleotides are TGTGCCAGCAGCCGAGGCGCCGTCGATGATACGCAGTATTTT. Translated: CASSRGAVDDTQYF.

The gene calls are TRBV6-4 and TRBJ1-2; D is unclear. This CDR3 is built from 14 residues. Trimming cost V 6 bases and J 4 bases, with 15 bases left between them. Germline V gene data show CDR1 as MRHNA and CDR2 as SNTAGT. CDR3: CASSLSAGGYGYTF. The CDR3 coding sequence is TGTGCCAGCAGCCTCTCCGCAGGTGGCTATGGCTACACCTTC.

The chain joins TRBV15 to TRBJ2-7, with D unresolved. Deletions cut 0 bases from V and 0 bases from J, with 9 bases between. The CDR3 runs 15 residues. From germline, CDR1 is LNHNV and CDR2 YYDKDF (reference sequence). The CDR3 coding sequence is TGTGCCACCAGCAGAGATCGCCAGTCCTCCTACGAGCAGTACTTC. This codes for CATSRDRQSSYEQYF. Combining the CDR3 with reference TRBV15 and TRBJ2-7 gives the whole variable domain DAMVIQNPRYQVTQFGKPVTLSCSQTLNHNVMYWYQQKSSQAPKLLFHYYDKDFNNEADTPDNFQSRRPNTSFCFLDIRSPGLGDTAMYLCATSRDRQSSYEQYFGPGTRLTVT.

The CDR3 DNA reads as TGTGCCAGCAGTTACTCCGGGACAGAAGATCGGGCTTTCTTT. Encoded protein: CASSYSGTEDRAFF. This rearrangement joins TRBV6-2 or TRBV6-3 to TRBJ1-1; TRBD1 matches 7 bases. CDR1 and CDR2 (germline): MNHEY, SVGEGT. The CDR3 totals 14 residues. V was clipped by 0 bases and J by 11 bases; unmatched bases: 9.

The chain couples TRBV15 to TRBJ1-1; D is unresolved. The CDR3 is 11 amino acids. Germline values: CDR1 LNHNV, CDR2 YYDKDF (reference sequence). Between the trimmed V and J ends, which lost 4 bases and 8 bases, there was a span of 8 bases. The CDR3 region is CATSTSLEAFF. The CDR3 DNA reads TGTGCCACCAGCACATCTCTAGAAGCTTTCTTT.

This chain links TRBV19 with TRBJ1-1, with D possibly matching TRBD1 (5 bases). CDR3 length: 16 amino acids. Trimming removed 4 bases at V and 6 bases at J, with 21 bases between. Germline V CDR1 and CDR2: LNHDA, SQIVND (reference sequence). In nucleotides, the CDR3 is TGTGCCAGTAGTACACATCCGGGGGAAAGGGTTCCTGAAGCTTTCTTT. It codes for CASSTHPGERVPEAFF.

The rearrangement joins TRBV5-1 to TRBJ1-2, with D tentatively TRBD1 (6 bases). CDR3 length equals 15 residues. Between the trimmed V and J ends, which lost 0 bases and 5 bases, there was a span of 14 bases. Germline CDR1 reads SGHRS; CDR2 reads YFSETQ. CDR3 protein: CASSLDGQTHYGYTF. The CDR3 DNA reads TGCGCCAGCAGCTTGGATGGACAGACTCATTATGGCTACACCTTC.

This chain uses TRBV19 with TRBJ2-3; tentative D call: TRBD1 (5 bases). With 6 bases removed from V and 6 bases from J, the gap between germline ends came to 10 bases. This CDR3 is 12 amino acids long. Germline CDR1 is LNHDA and CDR2 is SQIVND (reference sequence). Written as DNA, the CDR3 is TGTGCCAGTAGAGGGGCTCCGGATACGCAGTATTTT. Residues: CASRGAPDTQYF.